A selection of T cell receptor beta chains follows, all from one sample in a study of cytomegalovirus exposure and HLA in healthy donors. Using immunoSEQ multiplex PCR, the repertoire was profiled, and TCRdb retains in-frame clones only, with some absent. Here the sample table reports fewer than 200,000 clones. Sample: PBMCs. These receptors were obtained from a woman aged 60-70 years in good health and CMV-seronegative. Both conserved end residues are part of each CDR3. D genes are given only for firm matches.

j_call: TRBJ1-5
d_call: .
v_call: TRBV19
cdr3_aa: CASSIGTGVGGQPQHF
cdr3_nt: TGTGCCAGTAGTATCGGTACGGGGGTGGGTGGTCAGCCCCAGCATTTT

j_call: TRBJ2-7
d_call: TRBD2
v_call: TRBV6-5
cdr3_aa: CASTEAGSYEQYF
cdr3_nt: TGTGCCAGCACCGAAGCGGGATCCTACGAGCAGTACTTC

j_call: TRBJ1-5
d_call: .
v_call: TRBV9
cdr3_aa: CASSVEGNSNQPQHF
cdr3_nt: TGTGCCAGCAGCGTGGAGGGGAACAGCAATCAGCCCCAGCATTTT

j_call: TRBJ2-3
d_call: .
v_call: TRBV5-1
cdr3_aa: CASSFRSSSSSTDTQYF
cdr3_nt: TGCGCCAGCAGCTTTAGGAGCTCTTCTTCGAGCACAGATACGCAGTATTTT

j_call: TRBJ1-4
d_call: .
v_call: TRBV4-2
cdr3_aa: CASSVGTLQNEKLFF
cdr3_nt: TGTGCCAGCAGCGTAGGGACACTACAAAATGAAAAACTGTTTTTT

j_call: TRBJ2-2
d_call: .
v_call: TRBV5-6
cdr3_aa: CASSLVEGTGELFF
cdr3_nt: TGTGCCAGCAGCTTGGTGGAGGGGACCGGGGAGCTGTTTTTT

j_call: TRBJ2-2
d_call: .
v_call: TRBV2
cdr3_aa: CASSDRANTGELFF
cdr3_nt: TGTGCCAGCAGTGACAGGGCGAACACCGGGGAGCTGTTTTTT

j_call: TRBJ1-2
d_call: TRBD1
v_call: TRBV19
cdr3_aa: CASSPEQGRYGYTF
cdr3_nt: TGTGCCAGTAGTCCTGAACAGGGGAGGTATGGCTACACCTTC

j_call: TRBJ2-2
d_call: .
v_call: TRBV5-1
cdr3_aa: CASSPGHLEGTGELFF
cdr3_nt: TGCGCCAGCAGCCCGGGACACCTCGAGGGCACCGGGGAGCTGTTTTTT

j_call: TRBJ1-2
d_call: .
v_call: TRBV4-2
cdr3_aa: CASSPPAGQYGYTF
cdr3_nt: TGTGCCAGCAGCCCTCCGGCAGGTCAATATGGCTACACCTTC

j_call: TRBJ1-2
d_call: .
v_call: TRBV4-2
cdr3_aa: CASSQDPRGPGLLGYTF
cdr3_nt: TGTGCCAGCAGCCAAGATCCTCGAGGGCCCGGCTTGTTAGGCTACACCTTC

j_call: TRBJ2-3
d_call: .
v_call: TRBV18
cdr3_aa: CASSQGTDTQYF
cdr3_nt: TGTGCCAGCTCCCAGGGAACAGATACGCAGTATTTT

j_call: TRBJ2-7
d_call: .
v_call: TRBV13
cdr3_aa: CASSLVGSGSSYEQYF
cdr3_nt: TGTGCCAGCAGCTTAGTGGGTAGCGGTAGCTCCTACGAGCAGTACTTC

j_call: TRBJ1-1
d_call: .
v_call: TRBV5-1
cdr3_aa: CASSLAGQNTEAFF
cdr3_nt: TGCGCCAGCAGCTTGGCTGGACAGAACACTGAAGCTTTCTTT

j_call: TRBJ2-5
d_call: .
v_call: TRBV5-1
cdr3_aa: CASSLGQLEETQYF
cdr3_nt: TGCGCCAGCAGCTTGGGTCAGCTAGAAGAGACCCAGTACTTC

j_call: TRBJ1-5
d_call: .
v_call: TRBV19
cdr3_aa: CASSIVDINQPQHF
cdr3_nt: TGTGCCAGTAGTATAGTGGACATAAATCAGCCCCAGCATTTT

j_call: TRBJ1-2
d_call: .
v_call: TRBV10-3
cdr3_aa: CAISEEAYGYTF
cdr3_nt: TGTGCCATCAGTGAAGAGGCCTATGGCTACACCTTC

j_call: TRBJ2-1
d_call: TRBD2
v_call: TRBV2
cdr3_aa: CASSEGQREGMNEQFF
cdr3_nt: TGTGCCAGCAGTGAAGGACAGCGGGAGGGCATGAATGAGCAGTTCTTC

j_call: TRBJ1-6
d_call: .
v_call: TRBV4-3
cdr3_aa: CASSQARDNYSPLHF
cdr3_nt: TGCGCCAGCAGCCAAGCCCGGGACAACTATTCACCCCTCCACTTT

j_call: TRBJ1-2
d_call: .
v_call: TRBV4-3
cdr3_aa: CASSPDPGRDGYTF
cdr3_nt: TGCGCCAGCAGTCCAGACCCAGGGAGGGATGGCTACACCTTC

j_call: TRBJ1-2
d_call: .
v_call: TRBV6-1
cdr3_aa: CASSEGRSYGYTF
cdr3_nt: TGTGCCAGCAGTGAAGGGAGAAGCTATGGCTACACCTTC

j_call: TRBJ2-5
d_call: TRBD1
v_call: TRBV2
cdr3_aa: CASSEAPGQGQETQYF
cdr3_nt: TGTGCCAGCAGTGAAGCGCCGGGACAGGGTCAAGAGACCCAGTACTTC

j_call: TRBJ2-1
d_call: TRBD2
v_call: TRBV7-7
cdr3_aa: CASSQRREGDEQFF
cdr3_nt: TGTGCCAGCAGCCAACGGCGGGAGGGGGATGAGCAGTTCTTC

j_call: TRBJ1-1
d_call: TRBD1
v_call: TRBV19
cdr3_aa: CASSRDRGPSTEAFF
cdr3_nt: TGTGCCAGTAGTCGTGACAGGGGGCCGAGCACTGAAGCTTTCTTT

j_call: TRBJ1-1
d_call: .
v_call: TRBV2
cdr3_aa: CASSEQGLNTEAFF
cdr3_nt: TGTGCCAGCAGTGAACAGGGTTTGAACACTGAAGCTTTCTTT

j_call: TRBJ2-7
d_call: .
v_call: TRBV10-1
cdr3_aa: CASSESPGIFRVQYF
cdr3_nt: TGCGCCAGCAGTGAGTCCCCAGGGATATTTCGTGTGCAGTACTTC

j_call: TRBJ2-1
d_call: TRBD2
v_call: TRBV6-1
cdr3_aa: CAIRGGLMLYNEQFF
cdr3_nt: TGTGCCATCCGGGGGGGGCTAATGCTTTACAATGAGCAGTTCTTC

j_call: TRBJ1-2
d_call: .
v_call: TRBV19
cdr3_aa: CASSKPGWGGYTF
cdr3_nt: TGTGCCAGTAGTAAACCAGGGTGGGGTGGCTACACCTTC

j_call: TRBJ2-7
d_call: .
v_call: TRBV11-2
cdr3_aa: CASSSLAYEQYF
cdr3_nt: TGTGCCAGCAGCTCTCTGGCTTACGAGCAGTACTTC

j_call: TRBJ2-7
d_call: .
v_call: TRBV5-3
cdr3_aa: CARSPVKNF
cdr3_nt: TGTGCCAGAAGCCCGGTCAAAAACTTC

j_call: TRBJ2-7
d_call: .
v_call: TRBV6-1
cdr3_aa: CASSEGYREYEQYF
cdr3_nt: TGTGCCAGCAGTGAAGGGTACAGGGAATACGAGCAGTACTTC

j_call: TRBJ2-7
d_call: TRBD1
v_call: TRBV19
cdr3_aa: CASPYRKDRGAYEQYF
cdr3_nt: TGTGCCAGTCCCTACCGGAAGGACAGGGGGGCCTACGAGCAGTACTTC

j_call: TRBJ2-1
d_call: .
v_call: TRBV7-6
cdr3_aa: CASSLAGSSYNEQFF
cdr3_nt: TGTGCCAGCAGCTTAGCAGGGAGCTCCTACAATGAGCAGTTCTTC

j_call: TRBJ2-3
d_call: TRBD1
v_call: TRBV27
cdr3_aa: CASSLRFGGTGMTDTQYF
cdr3_nt: TGTGCCAGCAGTTTAAGATTTGGTGGGACAGGGATGACAGATACGCAGTATTTT

j_call: TRBJ2-5
d_call: .
v_call: TRBV11-2
cdr3_aa: CASSFGVMETQYF
cdr3_nt: TGTGCCAGCAGCTTCGGTGTTATGGAGACCCAGTACTTC

j_call: TRBJ2-5
d_call: .
v_call: TRBV6-1
cdr3_aa: CASSGSFGGTKTQYF
cdr3_nt: TGTGCCAGCAGTGGGTCTTTCGGGGGAACCAAGACCCAGTACTTC

j_call: TRBJ2-7
d_call: .
v_call: TRBV27
cdr3_aa: CASSLAGPTYEQYF
cdr3_nt: TGTGCCAGCAGTTTAGCGGGGCCCACCTACGAGCAGTACTTC

j_call: TRBJ2-3
d_call: TRBD2
v_call: TRBV7-3
cdr3_aa: CASSTNSLAGDGDTQYF
cdr3_nt: TGTGCCAGCAGCACCAACTCTCTAGCGGGGGATGGAGATACGCAGTATTTT

j_call: TRBJ2-7
d_call: .
v_call: TRBV11-2
cdr3_aa: CASSPVWGSEQYF
cdr3_nt: TGTGCCAGCAGCCCCGTATGGGGCAGCGAGCAGTACTTC

j_call: TRBJ1-1
d_call: .
v_call: TRBV6-5
cdr3_aa: CASSYSKNRDTEAFF
cdr3_nt: TGTGCCAGCAGTTACTCGAAAAACAGGGACACTGAAGCTTTCTTT

j_call: TRBJ2-5
d_call: .
v_call: TRBV5-8
cdr3_aa: CASSWSQETQYF
cdr3_nt: TGTGCCAGCAGCTGGAGTCAAGAGACCCAGTACTTC

j_call: TRBJ2-1
d_call: .
v_call: TRBV6-6
cdr3_aa: CASSYSTSSYNEQFF
cdr3_nt: TGTGCCAGCAGTTATTCTACTAGCTCCTACAATGAGCAGTTCTTC

j_call: TRBJ2-7
d_call: TRBD2
v_call: TRBV5-1
cdr3_aa: CASRRREGPYEQYF
cdr3_nt: TGCGCCAGCCGTAGGAGGGAGGGTCCCTACGAGCAGTACTTC

j_call: TRBJ1-2
d_call: TRBD1
v_call: TRBV6-1
cdr3_aa: CASSPAWDSEGYTF
cdr3_nt: TGTGCCAGCAGTCCCGCGTGGGACAGTGAAGGCTACACCTTC

j_call: TRBJ1-5
d_call: TRBD1
v_call: TRBV27
cdr3_aa: CASSGRTPQGNQPQHF
cdr3_nt: TGTGCCAGCAGCGGCAGGACCCCACAGGGGAATCAGCCCCAGCATTTT

j_call: TRBJ2-3
d_call: .
v_call: TRBV29-1
cdr3_aa: CSVEGGRGDTQYF
cdr3_nt: TGCAGCGTTGAGGGCGGACGGGGAGATACGCAGTATTTT

j_call: TRBJ2-2
d_call: .
v_call: TRBV5-1
cdr3_aa: CASSLGQNTGELFF
cdr3_nt: TGCGCCAGCAGCTTGGGGCAGAACACCGGGGAGCTGTTTTTT

j_call: TRBJ2-3
d_call: .
v_call: TRBV10-1
cdr3_aa: CASSETGTTDTQYF
cdr3_nt: TGCGCCAGCAGTGAGACAGGGACGACAGATACGCAGTATTTT

j_call: TRBJ1-1
d_call: .
v_call: TRBV5-4
cdr3_aa: CASSLGQPAEAFF
cdr3_nt: TGTGCCAGCAGCTTGGGGCAACCCGCTGAAGCTTTCTTT

j_call: TRBJ1-2
d_call: TRBD1
v_call: TRBV5-4
cdr3_aa: CASSSGQGARGYGYTF
cdr3_nt: TGTGCCAGCAGCTCGGGACAGGGGGCGCGCGGCTATGGCTACACCTTC

j_call: TRBJ1-1
d_call: .
v_call: TRBV7-9
cdr3_aa: CASSPLGGTEAFF
cdr3_nt: TGTGCCAGCAGCCCTCTAGGGGGAACTGAAGCTTTCTTT

j_call: TRBJ2-5
d_call: TRBD1
v_call: TRBV25-1
cdr3_aa: CASSIDRDETQYF
cdr3_nt: TGTGCCAGCAGCATAGACAGGGACGAGACCCAGTACTTC

j_call: TRBJ2-1
d_call: TRBD1
v_call: TRBV6-6
cdr3_aa: CASSYSTGTLDNEQFF
cdr3_nt: TGTGCCAGCAGTTACTCGACAGGGACACTGGACAATGAGCAGTTCTTC

j_call: TRBJ2-3
d_call: .
v_call: TRBV11-3
cdr3_aa: CASSLNRNTQYF
cdr3_nt: TGTGCCAGCAGCTTAAACAGAAATACGCAGTATTTT

j_call: TRBJ1-2
d_call: .
v_call: TRBV6-5
cdr3_aa: CASSYSGKNYGYTF
cdr3_nt: TGTGCCAGCAGTTACTCCGGGAAGAATTATGGCTACACCTTC